This paragraph reports one T cell receptor (beta chain). J lost 4 bases, V lost 3 bases, and 5 bases had no gene match. The germline CDR1 and CDR2 sequences are SGHDN and FVKESK. The CDR3 covers 15 residues. Adults between about 18 and 89 years of age took part from under 30 US areas. Participant reports of clinical history set cohort assignment. This sample is part of a study of blood T cell repertoires in COVID-19. Study as a whole: PBMCs, B-cell-depleted T cells, or T cells provided the cDNA or gDNA that made up the material.

Profiling relied on immunoSEQ multiplex PCR, and the TCRdb table lists in-frame clones only, not all of them. The repertoire holds around 340,000 clones, 70% to 90% seen once, with around 4% in the top ten. The rearrangement uses TRBV14 and TRBJ1-2; 10 bases align to TRBD1. This sequence originates from a woman aged 35 to 49 with acute COVID-19. Material for sequencing was PBMCs or T cells enriched from blood (not recorded which). As DNA, the CDR3 is TGTGCCAGCAGCCACTCGACAGGGGGCGGCTATGGCTACACCTTC. It encodes CASSHSTGGGYGYTF. The variable domain in full, completed from reference TRBV14 and TRBJ1-2, reads EAGVTQFPSHSVIEKGQTVTLRCDPISGHDNLYWYRRVMGKEIKFLLHFVKESKQDESGMPNNRFLAERTGGTYSTLKVQPAELEDSGVYFCASSHSTGGGYGYTFGSGTRLTVV.